This TCR delta chain was obtained from a study of γδ T cells in repeated Plasmodium falciparum infection. On the study more broadly: Malian children with intense seasonal malaria exposure were compared with matched Australian children.

Points on this clone: Its antigen is as yet unknown. With only one base between it and a far larger clone, this is likely a read error. The sample contains more than one DNA sequence encoding this CDR3.

Vgamma9/Vdelta2+ and Vdelta2-negative gammadelta T cells were flow-sorted from PBMC for bulk sequencing. Each sorted gammadelta sample had TRG and TRD chains sequenced. TCRdb repeated clone calling on the multiplex PCR reads with CATT. The sample has some 100,000 delta-chain clones, over 1.1% seen once. Between the trimmed V and J ends, which lost 1 base and 5 bases, there was a span of 29 bases. The CDR3 extends over 20 amino acids. The germline V gene has CDR1 TSWWSYY and CDR2 QGS. Points from the study as a whole: Vdelta2-negative gammadelta repertoires appeared less diverse and less shared in Malian than Australian children. Many TCRgamma sequences overlapped between individuals in stable Vgamma9/Vdelta2+ repertoires.

The sequenced sample consisted of gamma-delta T cells from blood. V gene TRDV1 combines with J gene TRDJ1, with D possibly being TRDD2 (6 bases). The J gene is absent in TCRdb and was assigned here via DNA matching to germline. The receptor's source is a pool of human donors (malaria-infected and uninfected, not separated). The CDR3 sequence is CALGEPPPFLFGHSPDKLIF. The CDR3 DNA reads TGTGCTCTTGGGGAACCCCCCCCTTTCCTATTCGGCCATTCCCCTGATAAACTCATCTTT.